This TCR beta chain was obtained from a study of cytomegalovirus exposure and HLA in healthy donors. Across the study: Ancestry clustering placed 70% to 90% of several hundred genotyped donors in the Caucasian-associated cluster.

Comment on this clone: Its antigen is unidentified.

Trimming took 8 bases from V and 6 from J, leaving 11 bases between them. The CDR3 is made up of 12 amino acids. Per the germline V gene, CDR1 is MDHEN and CDR2 is SYDVKM. With 60 Vbeta and 13 Jbeta primers, the PCR was carried out. Assay used: immunoSEQ multiplex PCR; TCRdb lists only in-frame clones, some missing. The data include approximately 82,000 clones; the top ten clones carry under 1.5%. Study conclusions and caveats: Most of the TCR beta V segments (in an earlier analysis) were productive either about 87% or about 30% of the time.

The chain carries TRBV28 and TRBJ1-5; no clear D gene. Input material: PBMCs. The origin of this receptor is a woman aged 55 to 70 in good health and CMV-seronegative. The chain's CDR3 is CASVTGSQPQHF. The DNA for the CDR3 is TGTGCCAGCGTCACTGGGAGTCAGCCCCAGCATTTT.